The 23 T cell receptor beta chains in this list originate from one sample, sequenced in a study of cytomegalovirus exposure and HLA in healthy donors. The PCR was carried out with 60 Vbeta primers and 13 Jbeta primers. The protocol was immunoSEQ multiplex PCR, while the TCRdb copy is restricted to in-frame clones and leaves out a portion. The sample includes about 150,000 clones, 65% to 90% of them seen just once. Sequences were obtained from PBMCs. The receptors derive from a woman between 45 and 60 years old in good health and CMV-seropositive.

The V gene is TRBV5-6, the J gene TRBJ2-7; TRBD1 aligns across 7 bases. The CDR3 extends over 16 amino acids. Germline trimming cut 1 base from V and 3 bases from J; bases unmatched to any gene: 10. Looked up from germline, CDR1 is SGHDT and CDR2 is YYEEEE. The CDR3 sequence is CASSLWGRTGLYEQYF. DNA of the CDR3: TGTGCCAGCAGCTTGTGGGGCCGGACAGGACTCTACGAGCAGTACTTC. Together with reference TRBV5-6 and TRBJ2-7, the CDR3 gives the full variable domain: DAGVTQSPTHLIKTRGQQVTLRCSPKSGHDTVSWYQQALGQGPQFIFQYYEEEERQRGNFPDRFSGHQFPNYSSELNVNALLLGDSALYLCASSLWGRTGLYEQYFGPGTRLTVT.

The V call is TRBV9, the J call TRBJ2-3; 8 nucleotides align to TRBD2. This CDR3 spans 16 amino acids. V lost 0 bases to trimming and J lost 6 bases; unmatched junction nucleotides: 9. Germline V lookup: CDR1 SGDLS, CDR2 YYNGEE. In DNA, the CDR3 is TGTGCCAGCAGCGTAGGCTCGCGGGGGGCCGGGGATACGCAGTATTTT. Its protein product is CASSVGSRGAGDTQYF.

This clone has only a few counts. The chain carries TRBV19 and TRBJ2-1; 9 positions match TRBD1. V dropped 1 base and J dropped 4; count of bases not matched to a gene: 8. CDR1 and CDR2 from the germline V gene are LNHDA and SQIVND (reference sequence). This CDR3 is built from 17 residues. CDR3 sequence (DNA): TGTGCCAGTAGTATAGGATCGGGACAGGGTTTGTACAATGAGCAGTTCTTC. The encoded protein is CASSIGSGQGLYNEQFF.

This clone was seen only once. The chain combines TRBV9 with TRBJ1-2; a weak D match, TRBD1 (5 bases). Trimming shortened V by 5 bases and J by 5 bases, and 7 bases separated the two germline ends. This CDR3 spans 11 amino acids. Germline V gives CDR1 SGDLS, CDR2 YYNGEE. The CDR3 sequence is CASRGAYGYTF. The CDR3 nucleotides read TGTGCCAGCAGAGGGGCTTATGGCTACACCTTC.

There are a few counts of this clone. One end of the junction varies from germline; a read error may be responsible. The CDR3 protein is CASSLAGTSNEKLFF. CDR3 DNA: TGTGCCAGCAGCTTGGCTGGGACAAGTAATGAAAAACTGTTTTTT. The chain couples TRBV5-3 to TRBJ1-4, with D possibly TRBD1 on 6 matching bases. TRBV5-3 is known as an ORF, though its function is uncertain. This CDR3 has 15 amino acids.

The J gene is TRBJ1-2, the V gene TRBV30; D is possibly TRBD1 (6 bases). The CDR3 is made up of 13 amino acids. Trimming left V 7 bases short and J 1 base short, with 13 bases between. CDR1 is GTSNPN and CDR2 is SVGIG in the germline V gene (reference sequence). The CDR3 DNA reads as TGTGCCTTGAAAACAGGGCTTAACTATGGCTACACCTTC. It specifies CALKTGLNYGYTF.

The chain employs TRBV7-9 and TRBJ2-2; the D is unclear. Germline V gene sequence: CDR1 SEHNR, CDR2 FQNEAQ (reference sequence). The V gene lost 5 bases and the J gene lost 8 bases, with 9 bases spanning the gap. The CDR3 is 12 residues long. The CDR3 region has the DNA TGTGCCAGCAGCCTAGAACGGGGGGAGCTGTTTTTT. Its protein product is CASSLERGELFF.

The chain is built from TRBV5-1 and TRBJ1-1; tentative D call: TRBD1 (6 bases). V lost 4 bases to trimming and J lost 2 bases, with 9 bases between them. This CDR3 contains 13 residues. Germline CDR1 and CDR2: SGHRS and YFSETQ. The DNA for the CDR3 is TGCGCCAGCAGCACAGGGATTAACACTGAAGCTTTCTTT. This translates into CASSTGINTEAFF.

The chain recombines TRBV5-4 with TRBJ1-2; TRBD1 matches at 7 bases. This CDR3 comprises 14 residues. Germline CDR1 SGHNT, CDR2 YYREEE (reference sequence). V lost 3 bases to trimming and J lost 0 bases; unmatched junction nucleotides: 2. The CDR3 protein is CASSWDRTNYGYTF. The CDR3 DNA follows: TGTGCCAGCAGCTGGGACAGAACTAACTATGGCTACACCTTC.

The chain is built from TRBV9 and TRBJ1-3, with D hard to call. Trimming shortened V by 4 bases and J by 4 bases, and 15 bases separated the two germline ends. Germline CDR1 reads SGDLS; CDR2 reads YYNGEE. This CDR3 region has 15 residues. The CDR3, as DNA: TGTGCCAGCAGCCCACAGATGAACCAGGGAAACACCATATATTTT. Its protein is CASSPQMNQGNTIYF.

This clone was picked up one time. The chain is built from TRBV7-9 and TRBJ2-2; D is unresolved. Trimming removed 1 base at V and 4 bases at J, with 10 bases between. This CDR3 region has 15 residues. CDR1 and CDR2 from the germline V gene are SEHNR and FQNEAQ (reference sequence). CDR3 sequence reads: CASSLVRQTTGELFF. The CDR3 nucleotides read TGTGCCAGCAGCTTAGTGCGGCAGACCACCGGGGAGCTGTTTTTT. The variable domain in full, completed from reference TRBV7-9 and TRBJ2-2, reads DTGVSQNPRHKITKRGQNVTFRCDPISEHNRLYWYRQTLGQGPEFLTYFQNEAQLEKSRLLSDRFSAERPKGSFSTLEIQRTEQGDSAMYLCASSLVRQTTGELFFGEGSRLTVL.

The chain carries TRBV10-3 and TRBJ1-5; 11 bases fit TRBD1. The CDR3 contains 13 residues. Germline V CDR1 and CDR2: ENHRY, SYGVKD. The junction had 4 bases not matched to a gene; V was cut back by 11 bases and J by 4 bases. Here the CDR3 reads CAAGTGGNQPQHF. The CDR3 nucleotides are TGTGCCGCCGGGACAGGGGGAAATCAGCCCCAGCATTTT.

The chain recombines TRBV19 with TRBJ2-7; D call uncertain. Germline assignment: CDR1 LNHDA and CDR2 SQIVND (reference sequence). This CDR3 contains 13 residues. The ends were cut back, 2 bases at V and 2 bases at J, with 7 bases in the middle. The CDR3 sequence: CASSIRVTYEQYF. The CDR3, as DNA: TGTGCCAGTAGTATACGTGTTACCTACGAGCAGTACTTC.

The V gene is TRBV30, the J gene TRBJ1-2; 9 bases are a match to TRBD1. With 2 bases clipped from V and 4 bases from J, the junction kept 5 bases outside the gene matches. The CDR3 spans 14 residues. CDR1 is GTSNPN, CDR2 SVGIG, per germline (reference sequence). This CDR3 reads CAWSPRTGVYGYTF. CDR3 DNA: TGTGCCTGGAGTCCGAGGACAGGGGTCTATGGCTACACCTTC.

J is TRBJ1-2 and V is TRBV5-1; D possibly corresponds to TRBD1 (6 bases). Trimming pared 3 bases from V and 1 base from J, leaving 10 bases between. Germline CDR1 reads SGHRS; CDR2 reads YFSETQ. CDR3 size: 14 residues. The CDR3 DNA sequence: TGCGCCAGCAGCTCCGGACAGAATAACTATGGCTACACCTTC. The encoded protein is CASSSGQNNYGYTF.

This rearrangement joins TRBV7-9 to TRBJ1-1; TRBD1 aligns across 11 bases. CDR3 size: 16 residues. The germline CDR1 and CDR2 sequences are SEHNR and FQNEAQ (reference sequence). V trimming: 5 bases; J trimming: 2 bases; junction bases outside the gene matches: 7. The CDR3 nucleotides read TGTGCCAGCAGCCGAGGACAGGGGGCCATTAACACTGAAGCTTTCTTT. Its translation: CASSRGQGAINTEAFF.

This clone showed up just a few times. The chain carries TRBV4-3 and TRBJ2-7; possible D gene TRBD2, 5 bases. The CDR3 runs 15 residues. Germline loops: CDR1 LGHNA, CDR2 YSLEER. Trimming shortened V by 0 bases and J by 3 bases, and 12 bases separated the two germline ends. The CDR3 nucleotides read TGCGCCAGCAGCCAAGATTATGACGGAGGCTACGAGCAGTACTTC. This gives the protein CASSQDYDGGYEQYF.

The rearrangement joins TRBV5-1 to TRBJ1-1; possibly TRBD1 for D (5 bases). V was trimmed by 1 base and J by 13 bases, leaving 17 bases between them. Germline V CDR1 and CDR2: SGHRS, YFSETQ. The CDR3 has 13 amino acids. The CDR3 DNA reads TGCGCCAGCAGCTTGATTGCAGGGACTCCCGATTTCTTT. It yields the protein CASSLIAGTPDFF. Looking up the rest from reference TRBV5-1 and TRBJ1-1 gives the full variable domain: KAGVTQTPRYLIKTRGQQVTLSCSPISGHRSVSWYQQTPGQGLQFLFEYFSETQRNKGNFPGRFSGRQFSNSRSEMNVSTLELGDSALYLCASSLIAGTPDFFGQGTRLTVV.

The CDR3 loop reads CSVTGGYEQYF. The CDR3 nucleotides are TGCAGCGTTACGGGAGGCTACGAGCAGTACTTC. The rearrangement links TRBV29-1 to TRBJ2-7; 7 bases match TRBD2. V trimming: 5 bases; J trimming: 3 bases; junction bases outside the gene matches: 1. Germline V CDR1 and CDR2: SQVTM, ANQGSEA. The CDR3 sequence is 11 residues long.

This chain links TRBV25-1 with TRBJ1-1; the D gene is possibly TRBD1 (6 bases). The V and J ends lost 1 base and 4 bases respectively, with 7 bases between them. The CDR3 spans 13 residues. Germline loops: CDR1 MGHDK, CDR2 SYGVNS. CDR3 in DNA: TGTGCCAGCAGTGAATCAGGGGCCACTGAAGCTTTCTTT. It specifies CASSESGATEAFF. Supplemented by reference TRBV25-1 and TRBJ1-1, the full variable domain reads EADIYQTPRYLVIGTGKKITLECSQTMGHDKMYWYQQDPGMELHLIHYSYGVNSTEKGDLSSESTVSRIRTEHFPLTLESARPSHTSQYLCASSESGATEAFFGQGTRLTVV.

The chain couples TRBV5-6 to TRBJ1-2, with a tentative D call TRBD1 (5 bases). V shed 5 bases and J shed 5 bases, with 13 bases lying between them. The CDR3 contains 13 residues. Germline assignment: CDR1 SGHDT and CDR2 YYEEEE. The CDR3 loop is CASRPGHRYGYTF. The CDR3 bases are TGTGCCAGCAGACCAGGGCATCGATATGGCTACACCTTC.

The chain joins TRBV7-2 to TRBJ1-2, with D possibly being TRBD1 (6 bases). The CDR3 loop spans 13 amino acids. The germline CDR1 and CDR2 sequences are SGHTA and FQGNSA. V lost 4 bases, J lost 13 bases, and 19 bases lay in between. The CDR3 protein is CASSYLGSGVSTF. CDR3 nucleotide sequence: TGTGCCAGCAGCTATCTTGGTTCAGGGGTAAGCACCTTC.

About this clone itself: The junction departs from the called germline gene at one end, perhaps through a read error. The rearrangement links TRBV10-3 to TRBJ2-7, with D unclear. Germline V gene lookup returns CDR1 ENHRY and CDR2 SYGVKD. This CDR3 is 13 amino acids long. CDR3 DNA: TGTGCCATCGGTGAGTCGGGCCTTTACGAGCAGTACTTC. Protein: CAIGESGLYEQYF.